The clone carrying this T cell receptor beta chain has a single count. Its target is unknown. A read error may produce the germline difference seen at one junction end. The CDR3 is 15 amino acids. In germline, CDR1 is SGHTA, CDR2 FQGNSA. The sample is drawn from a study of post-analysis software for immune sequencing data. Points from the study as a whole: Significantly decreased normalized Chao1 diversity was recorded for multiple sclerosis patients relative to controls. Samples prepared in the same batch strongly co-clustered by F measure. With TRBV5-6, TRBV5-1 and TRBV20-1 included, about five TRBV segments were more frequent in patients than in controls.

Incorporated into the TCR beta cDNA libraries were unique molecular identifiers, which served to reduce PCR and sequencing biases. TCRdb called the PCR reads again in MiXCR, with one record for every CDR3 protein. The sample shows hundreds of thousands of distinct CDR3 sequences, just under 30% of them seen only once. Specimen: blood. The rearrangement uses TRBV7-2 and TRBJ2-6, with D perhaps matching TRBD2 (7 bases). The sequence was collected from a girl aged 5-17 years with multiple sclerosis. The DNA of the CDR3 is TGTGCCAGCAGCTTAGGCCGGGCGGGGGCCAACGCCCTGACTTTC. Translating it yields CASSLGRAGANALTF.